This TCR beta chain came from a study of technical replicates of blood from several donors (dated by TCRdb to about 2017). The germline V gene (reference sequence) gives CDR1 as SGHAT and CDR2 as FQDESV. A distance of 13 bases separates the germline ends of V and J, which lose 2 bases and 1 base respectively. Counted from cysteine to phenylalanine, this CDR3 has 16 amino acids. The sequence is cut down to CDR3 DNA, 48 bases in frame from base 1. Remarks on this clone: What this receptor recognizes is not known. No base qualities exist here, and no much larger clone lies one base off it.

Library prep was done by the immunoSEQ multiplex PCR assay. TCRdb took this table from immuneACCESS and kept in-frame rearrangements with V and J called. Such tables lack part of the clones; where checked against another copy, unresolved V genes explain under half of the gap, and the rest is unexplained. The sample table lists about 59,000 clones, around 95% of them with a count of one. In total, the top ten clones hold around 4.2% of the sample. This receptor was obtained from a human donor in good health. Some clones in this sample may be carry-over from other donors' samples. Recombination linked TRBV11-1 to TRBJ2-3; tentative D gene TRBD2, with 6 bases matching. The sample comprised PBMCs. In nucleotide form, the sequence is TGTGCCAGCAGCTTATTGGAGGGGCCACGCACAGATACGCAGTATTTT. This codes for CASSLLEGPRTDTQYF.